Listed below are T cell receptor beta chains from one sample, sequenced in a study of T cell repertoires in cytomegalovirus infection. TCRdb redid the calling of the reads with MiXCR, one entry per CDR3 protein. The table shows a few hundred thousand distinct CDR3 sequences, with 8% to 10% occurring only once. The sequencing sample was made of PBMCs. Source of these receptors: a human donor in good health (CMV status not recorded). Some clones in this sample may be carry-over from other donors' samples. The CDR3 runs from the conserved cysteine through the conserved F or W. The D gene is left open where the match is weak. Rows give clone size only sometimes, using once, few, many, or a class for an expanded clone.

V gene: TRBV24-1
D gene: TRBD1
J gene: TRBJ2-4
clone size: many
CDR3 protein: CATSDHHRGDGKNIQYF
CDR3 DNA: TGTGCCACCAGTGATCACCACAGGGGAGATGGCAAAAACATTCAGTACTTC

V gene: TRBV4-1
D gene: TRBD2
J gene: TRBJ2-7
clone size: few
CDR3 protein: CASSQEGTSVSYEQYF
CDR3 DNA: TGCGCCAGCAGCCAAGAAGGGACTAGCGTCTCCTACGAGCAGTACTTC

V gene: TRBV12-3/TRBV12-4
D gene: .
J gene: TRBJ2-2
clone size: many
CDR3 protein: CASSPGVAPPNTGELFF
CDR3 DNA: TGTGCCAGCAGTCCCGGGGTGGCCCCTCCGAACACCGGGGAGCTGTTTTTT

V gene: TRBV12-3/TRBV12-4
D gene: .
J gene: TRBJ1-5
clone size: few
CDR3 protein: CASSLQGSGVQPQHF
CDR3 DNA: TGTGCCAGCAGTTTACAGGGGTCAGGGGTTCAGCCCCAGCATTTT

V gene: TRBV15
D gene: .
J gene: TRBJ1-2
clone size: .
CDR3 protein: CATSRGGEGIGYTF
CDR3 DNA: TGTGCCACCAGCAGAGGGGGAGAGGGAATTGGCTACACCTTC

V gene: TRBV7-6
D gene: TRBD2
J gene: TRBJ2-7
clone size: many
CDR3 protein: CASSPQVTSGSYEQYF
CDR3 DNA: TGTGCCAGCAGCCCACAAGTGACTAGCGGCTCCTACGAGCAGTACTTC

V gene: TRBV12-3/TRBV12-4
D gene: .
J gene: TRBJ1-5
clone size: many
CDR3 protein: CASSNRVGGSNQPQHF
CDR3 DNA: TGTGCCAGCAGTAACAGGGTAGGGGGGAGCAATCAGCCCCAGCATTTT

V gene: TRBV20-1
D gene: TRBD1
J gene: TRBJ1-5
clone size: few
CDR3 protein: CSARRDRGAEQPQHF
CDR3 DNA: TGCAGTGCTAGAAGGGACAGGGGCGCGGAGCAGCCCCAGCATTTT

V gene: TRBV6-6
D gene: TRBD1
J gene: TRBJ2-7
clone size: many
CDR3 protein: CASQKGQGFAYEQYF
CDR3 DNA: TGTGCCAGCCAAAAGGGACAGGGATTCGCCTACGAGCAGTACTTC

V gene: TRBV11-2
D gene: .
J gene: TRBJ2-2
clone size: many
CDR3 protein: CASSPTRTNTGELFF
CDR3 DNA: TGTGCCAGCAGCCCCACTAGGACGAACACCGGGGAGCTGTTTTTT